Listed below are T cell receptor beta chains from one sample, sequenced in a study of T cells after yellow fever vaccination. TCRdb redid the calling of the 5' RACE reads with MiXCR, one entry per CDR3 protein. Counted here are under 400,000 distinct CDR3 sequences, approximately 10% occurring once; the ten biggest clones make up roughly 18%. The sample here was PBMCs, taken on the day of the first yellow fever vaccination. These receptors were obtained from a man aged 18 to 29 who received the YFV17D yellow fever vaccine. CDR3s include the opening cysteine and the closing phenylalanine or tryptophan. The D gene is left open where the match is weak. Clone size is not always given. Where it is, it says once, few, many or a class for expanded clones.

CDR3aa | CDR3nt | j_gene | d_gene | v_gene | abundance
CASSSDARDQYF | TGTGCCAGCAGTTCGGATGCAAGGGACCAGTACTTC | TRBJ2-5 | - | TRBV7-9 | many
CAIAGESEAFF | TGTGCCATCGCAGGGGAAAGTGAAGCTTTCTTT | TRBJ1-1 | - | TRBV10-3 | once
CASSQGAGKQYF | TGCGCCAGCAGCCAAGGAGCAGGCAAGCAGTATTTT | TRBJ2-3 | - | TRBV4-3 | -
CASSRFIRGKSIGYTF | TGTGCCAGTAGCCGATTCATCCGGGGGAAGTCTATTGGCTACACCTTC | TRBJ1-2 | - | TRBV19 | -
CAISEGEGALSWELFF | TGTGCCATCAGCGAAGGGGAGGGTGCATTGAGTTGGGAGCTGTTTTTT | TRBJ2-2 | TRBD2 | TRBV10-3 | -
CASSATPTGQYF | TGTGCCAGCAGCGCAACCCCTACCGGGCAGTACTTC | TRBJ2-7 | - | TRBV13 | -
CASSRGGKYNEQFF | TGTGCCAGCAGCCGGGGGGGCAAATACAATGAGCAGTTCTTC | TRBJ2-1 | TRBD2 | TRBV9 | many
CASSSGTAAFSDTQYF | TGCGCCAGCAGTTCGGGAACAGCGGCCTTCTCAGATACGCAGTATTTT | TRBJ2-3 | - | TRBV5-1 | few
CASSQIQNYEQYF | TGCGCCAGCAGCCAGATCCAGAACTACGAGCAGTACTTC | TRBJ2-7 | - | TRBV4-1 | -
CSVAGDLAQETQYF | TGCAGCGTCGCGGGAGACCTAGCACAAGAGACCCAGTACTTC | TRBJ2-5 | TRBD2 | TRBV29-1 | few
CSALVGGQETQYF | TGCAGTGCCCTAGTTGGGGGCCAAGAGACCCAGTACTTC | TRBJ2-5 | - | TRBV20-1 | -
CASAGDSGNTEAFF | TGTGCCAGCGCAGGGGACTCAGGAAACACTGAAGCTTTCTTT | TRBJ1-1 | - | TRBV12-3/TRBV12-4 | few
CASSLDRGRGTDTQYF | TGCGCCAGCAGCTTGGACAGGGGGCGGGGTACAGATACGCAGTATTTT | TRBJ2-3 | TRBD1 | TRBV5-1 | few
CSVRTGGKNEQYF | TGCAGCGTAAGGACAGGGGGTAAGAACGAGCAGTACTTC | TRBJ2-7 | TRBD1 | TRBV29-1 | few
CANSMDVTDTQYF | TGTGCCAACAGCATGGACGTCACAGATACGCAGTATTTT | TRBJ2-3 | - | TRBV5-4 | -
CAIRDSSSYEQYF | TGTGCCATCAGGGACAGTAGCTCCTACGAGCAGTACTTC | TRBJ2-7 | - | TRBV10-3 | many
CASSEDGTRGGYTF | TGCGCCAGCAGCGAAGACGGGACTAGGGGCGGCTACACCTTC | TRBJ1-2 | - | TRBV5-1 | few
CSAVTQQINYEQYF | TGCAGTGCTGTGACCCAACAGATAAACTACGAGCAGTACTTC | TRBJ2-7 | - | TRBV20-1 | -
CASSRGQNYNEQFF | TGCGCCAGCAGTCGGGGACAGAACTACAATGAGCAGTTCTTC | TRBJ2-1 | TRBD1 | TRBV10-2 | -
CASEELAGYNEQFF | TGTGCCAGCGAGGAACTAGCGGGGTACAATGAGCAGTTCTTC | TRBJ2-1 | TRBD2 | TRBV12-3/TRBV12-4 | few
CASRLALDWAHTGELFF | TGTGCCAGTCGACTAGCCTTAGATTGGGCCCACACCGGGGAGCTGTTTTTT | TRBJ2-2 | TRBD2 | TRBV6-1 | -
CASSHLGGALGREQFF | TGTGCCAGCAGCCACCTGGGCGGGGCCCTTGGGAGAGAGCAGTTCTTC | TRBJ2-1 | - | TRBV3-1 | few
CASSQQTGRSSPLHF | TGCGCCAGCAGCCAACAAACAGGGAGGAGTTCACCCCTCCACTTT | TRBJ1-6 | - | TRBV4-1 | few
CASSSQGGRGGSSYNEQFF | TGTGCCAGCAGCTCACAAGGCGGGCGGGGGGGCAGCTCCTACAATGAGCAGTTCTTC | TRBJ2-1 | TRBD2 | TRBV11-2 | -
CASSTGLAANIQYF | TGTGCCAGCAGCACCGGACTAGCCGCAAACATTCAGTACTTC | TRBJ2-4 | TRBD2 | TRBV7-2 | -
CASSHRQNTEAFF | TGTGCCAGCAGCCACAGACAGAACACTGAAGCTTTCTTT | TRBJ1-1 | - | TRBV3-1 | many
CSVGPGTGAPNEQFF | TGCAGCGTTGGACCCGGGACAGGGGCCCCCAATGAGCAGTTCTTC | TRBJ2-1 | TRBD1 | TRBV29-1 | -
CASSSSGWDYEQYF | TGTGCCAGCAGCTCCTCAGGGTGGGACTACGAGCAGTACTTC | TRBJ2-7 | - | TRBV7-2 | few
CASSQGTFGEQFF | TGTGCCAGCAGTCAAGGGACCTTCGGTGAGCAGTTCTTC | TRBJ2-1 | - | TRBV28 | -
CAISPAGNTGELFF | TGTGCCATCAGTCCAGCGGGGAACACCGGGGAGCTGTTTTTT | TRBJ2-2 | - | TRBV10-3 | -
CATSDTIGTVNEQFF | TGTGCCACCAGTGATACCATCGGGACAGTCAATGAGCAGTTCTTC | TRBJ2-1 | TRBD1 | TRBV24-1 | few
CASSFLAGSLNIQYF | TGTGCCAGCAGTTTCCTTGCAGGGAGTCTAAACATTCAGTACTTC | TRBJ2-4 | - | TRBV12-3/TRBV12-4 | -
CASSSFQPQPQHF | TGTGCCAGCAGCTCTTTCCAACCCCAGCCCCAGCATTTT | TRBJ1-5 | - | TRBV7-8 | few
CASSATGAGYGYTF | TGTGCCAGCTCTGCGACAGGGGCGGGGTATGGCTACACCTTC | TRBJ1-2 | TRBD1 | TRBV4-2 | -
CASTHPQAGPANEQFF | TGTGCCAGCACCCACCCTCAAGCGGGGCCTGCCAACGAGCAGTTCTTC | TRBJ2-1 | TRBD2 | TRBV12-3/TRBV12-4 | many
CASSITGQGRGGVREKLFF | TGTGCCAGCAGTATTACGGGGCAGGGGCGTGGGGGTGTTCGCGAAAAACTGTTTTTT | TRBJ1-4 | - | TRBV27 | few
CAISVGEGSEQYF | TGTGCCATCAGTGTAGGAGAGGGTTCCGAGCAGTACTTC | TRBJ2-7 | - | TRBV10-3 | -
CSVRHTNTGELFF | TGCAGCGTGAGACACACGAACACCGGGGAGCTGTTTTTT | TRBJ2-2 | - | TRBV29-1 | few
CTSSPRGTWGTQYF | TGTACCAGCAGCCCACGGGGAACTTGGGGGACCCAGTACTTC | TRBJ2-5 | - | TRBV7-9 | -
CASSPPGPRTQYF | TGTGCCAGCAGTCCCCCGGGACCCCGGACCCAGTACTTC | TRBJ2-5 | - | TRBV28 | -
CASSPGRATLQYGYTF | TGTGCCAGCTCACCAGGCAGGGCTACCTTACAGTATGGCTACACCTTC | TRBJ1-2 | - | TRBV18 | few
CASSKGGTEAFF | TGTGCCAGCAGCAAAGGGGGCACTGAAGCTTTCTTT | TRBJ1-1 | - | TRBV21-1 | few